This T cell receptor beta chain was captured in a study of cytomegalovirus exposure and HLA in healthy donors. On this clone itself: Its antigen is unknown.

PCR involved 60 Vbeta and 13 Jbeta primers. Clones were sequenced by immunoSEQ multiplex PCR, and TCRdb holds only the in-frame ones, with some missing. The sample holds more than 150,000 clones; about 88% are singletons and the top ten take over 0.2%. While unrecorded immune exposures were likely, the donors were nominally healthy when sampled. V lost 2 bases to trimming and J lost 6 bases; unmatched junction nucleotides: 5. CDR1 and CDR2 from the germline V gene are MNHNS and SASEGT. This CDR3 has 15 residues. The study's findings and limits: A missense DCLRE1C variant was associated with V- and J-gene trimming of TCR beta chains in a later analysis, and an independent cohort replicated the association. Excluded were some V segments that proved indistinguishable, including TRBV6-2 and TRBV6-3.

Sequencing used PBMCs. V usage is TRBV6-1 and J usage is TRBJ2-2; TRBD1 aligns across 8 bases. The sequence was obtained from a girl under three years old in good health and CMV-seronegative. The CDR3 DNA reads as TGTGCCAGCAGTGAATTCGACAGGGGATCCGGGGAGCTGTTTTTT. This translates into CASSEFDRGSGELFF.